In its sample, the clone carrying this TCR beta chain was seen many times. Its specificity is unknown. The data were taken from a study of T-cell reconstitution after alpha-beta-depleted transplantation in children. Broader study findings: TCRbeta diversity was high at day 60 in some patients (a result of surviving recipient T cells and thymic progenitors).

Construction of the TCRbeta library involved unique molecular identifiers. TCRdb re-called the PCR reads with MiXCR, one entry per CDR3 protein. The table shows 550,000 to 600,000 distinct CDR3 sequences, with 23% occurring only once. CDR3 length: 17 residues. V trimming: 1 base; J trimming: 0 bases; junction bases outside the gene matches: 8. Germline V gene lookup returns CDR1 SGHTA and CDR2 FQGNSA. The chain is built from TRBV7-2 and TRBJ1-1; 7 nucleotides align to TRBD1. This TCR was sampled from a boy less than two years old who had a stem cell transplant for acute myeloid leukemia, so the T cells may come from the graft donor. This sample comprised PBMCs, mostly from graft donor cells, obtained 360 days after TCRalphabeta/CD19-depleted stem cell transplant. CDR3 in DNA: TGTGCCAGCAGCTTAGGAGGAGGGGGCGCTATGAACACTGAAGCTTTCTTT. This codes for CASSLGGGGAMNTEAFF.